Sequencing of this T cell receptor (beta chain) was carried out in a study of shared clonotypes between healthy human individuals. TCRdb keeps only in-frame clones here, not all; method: immunoSEQ multiplex PCR. The sample carries more than 2 million clones, 95% recorded once. Trimming took 5 bases from V and 4 from J; bases not matched to a gene: 5. This CDR3 region has 14 residues. Germline lookup yields CDR1 SGHTA and CDR2 FQGTGA. The source material was naive CD4+ T cells sorted from blood. Documented subset: CD45RA+ positively selected. The TCR originated in a man aged 18 to 29 in good health. The genes are TRBV7-3 and TRBJ2-5; 9 nucleotides match TRBD1. DNA for the CDR3: TGTGCCAGCAGCCCGGGACAGGGCGCAGAGACCCAGTACTTC. It yields the protein CASSPGQGAETQYF.